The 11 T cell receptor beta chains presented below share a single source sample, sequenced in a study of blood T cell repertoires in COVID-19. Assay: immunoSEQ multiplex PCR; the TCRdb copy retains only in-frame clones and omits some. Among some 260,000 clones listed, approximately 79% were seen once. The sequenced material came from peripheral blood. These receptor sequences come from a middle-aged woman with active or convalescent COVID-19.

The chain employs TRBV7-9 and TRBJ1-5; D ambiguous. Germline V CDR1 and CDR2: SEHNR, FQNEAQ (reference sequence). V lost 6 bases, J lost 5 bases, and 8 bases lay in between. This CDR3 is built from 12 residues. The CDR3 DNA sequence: TGTGCCAGCAGTCGAAGAGATCAGCCCCAGCATTTT. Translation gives CASSRRDQPQHF.

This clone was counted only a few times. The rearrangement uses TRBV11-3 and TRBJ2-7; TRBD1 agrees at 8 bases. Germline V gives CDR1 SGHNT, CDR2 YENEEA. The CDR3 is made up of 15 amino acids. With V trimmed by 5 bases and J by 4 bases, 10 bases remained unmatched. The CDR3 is CASSLGQGKEYEQYF. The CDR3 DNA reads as TGTGCCAGCAGCCTTGGACAGGGAAAAGAATACGAGCAGTACTTC.

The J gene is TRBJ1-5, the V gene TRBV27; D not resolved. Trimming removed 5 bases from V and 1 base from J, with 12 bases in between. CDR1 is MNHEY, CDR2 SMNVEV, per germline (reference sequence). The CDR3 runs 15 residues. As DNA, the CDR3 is TGTGCCAGCAGTATTGACAAACGGAGCAATCAGCCCCAGCATTTT. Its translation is CASSIDKRSNQPQHF.

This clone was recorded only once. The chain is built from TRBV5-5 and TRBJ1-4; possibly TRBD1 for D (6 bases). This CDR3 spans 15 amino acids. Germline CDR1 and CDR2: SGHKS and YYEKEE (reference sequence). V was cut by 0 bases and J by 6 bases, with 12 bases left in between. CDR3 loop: CASSLAAGEYEKLFF. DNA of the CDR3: TGTGCCAGCAGCTTGGCGGCAGGGGAATATGAAAAACTGTTTTTT.

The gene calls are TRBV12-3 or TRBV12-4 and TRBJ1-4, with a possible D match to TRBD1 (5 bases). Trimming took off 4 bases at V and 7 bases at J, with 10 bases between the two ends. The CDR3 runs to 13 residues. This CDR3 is CASSSQGSEKLFF. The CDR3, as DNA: TGTGCCAGCAGTTCGCAGGGTAGTGAAAAACTGTTTTTT.

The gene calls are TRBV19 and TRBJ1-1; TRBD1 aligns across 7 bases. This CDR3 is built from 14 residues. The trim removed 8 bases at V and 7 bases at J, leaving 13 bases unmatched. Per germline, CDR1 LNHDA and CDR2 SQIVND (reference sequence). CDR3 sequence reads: CASCNRDRFYEAFF. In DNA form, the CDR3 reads TGTGCCAGTTGCAACCGGGACAGATTTTATGAAGCTTTCTTT. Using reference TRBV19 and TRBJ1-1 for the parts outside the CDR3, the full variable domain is DGGITQSPKYLFRKEGQNVTLSCEQNLNHDAMYWYRQDPGQGLRLIYYSQIVNDFQKGDIAEGYSVSREKKESFPLTVTSAQKNPTAFYLCASCNRDRFYEAFFGQGTRLTVV.

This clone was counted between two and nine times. DNA for the CDR3: TGTGCCTGGAGTGTACAGGGAAATCCCAATCAGCCCCAGCATTTT. Residues: CAWSVQGNPNQPQHF. The gene calls are TRBV30 and TRBJ1-5; D possibly corresponds to TRBD1 (6 bases). Germline V gene sequence: CDR1 GTSNPN, CDR2 SVGIG (reference sequence). The CDR3 has 15 amino acids. Trimming left V 0 bases short and J 3 bases short, with 12 bases between.

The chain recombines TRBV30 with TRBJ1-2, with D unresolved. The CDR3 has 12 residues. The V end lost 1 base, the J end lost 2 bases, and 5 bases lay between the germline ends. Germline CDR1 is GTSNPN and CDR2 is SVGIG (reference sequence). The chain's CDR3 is CAWSATNYGYTF. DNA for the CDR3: TGTGCCTGGAGTGCCACAAACTATGGCTACACCTTC.

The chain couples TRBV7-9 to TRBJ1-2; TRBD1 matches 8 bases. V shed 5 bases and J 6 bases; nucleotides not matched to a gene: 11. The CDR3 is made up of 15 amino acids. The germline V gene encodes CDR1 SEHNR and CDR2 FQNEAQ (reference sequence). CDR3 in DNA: TGTGCCAGCAGCGCTCGTCAGGACAGGGCGGATGGCTACACCTTC. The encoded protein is CASSARQDRADGYTF.

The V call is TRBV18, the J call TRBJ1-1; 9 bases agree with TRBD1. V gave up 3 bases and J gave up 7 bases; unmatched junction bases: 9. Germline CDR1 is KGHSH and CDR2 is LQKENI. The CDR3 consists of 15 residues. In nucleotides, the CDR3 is TGTGCCAGCTCACCCCGGACAGGGGTTAGGAGTGAAGCTTTCTTT. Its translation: CASSPRTGVRSEAFF. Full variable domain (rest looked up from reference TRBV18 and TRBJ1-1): NAGVMQNPRHLVRRRGQEARLRCSPMKGHSHVYWYRQLPEEGLKFMVYLQKENIIDESGMPKERFSAEFPKEGPSILRIQQVVRGDSAAYFCASSPRTGVRSEAFFGQGTRLTVV.

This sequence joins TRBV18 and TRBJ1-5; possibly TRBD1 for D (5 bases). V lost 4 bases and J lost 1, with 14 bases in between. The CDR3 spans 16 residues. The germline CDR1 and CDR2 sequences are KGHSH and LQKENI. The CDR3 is CASSLPGGESNQPQHF. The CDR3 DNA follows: TGTGCCAGCTCACTACCGGGAGGGGAAAGCAATCAGCCCCAGCATTTT.